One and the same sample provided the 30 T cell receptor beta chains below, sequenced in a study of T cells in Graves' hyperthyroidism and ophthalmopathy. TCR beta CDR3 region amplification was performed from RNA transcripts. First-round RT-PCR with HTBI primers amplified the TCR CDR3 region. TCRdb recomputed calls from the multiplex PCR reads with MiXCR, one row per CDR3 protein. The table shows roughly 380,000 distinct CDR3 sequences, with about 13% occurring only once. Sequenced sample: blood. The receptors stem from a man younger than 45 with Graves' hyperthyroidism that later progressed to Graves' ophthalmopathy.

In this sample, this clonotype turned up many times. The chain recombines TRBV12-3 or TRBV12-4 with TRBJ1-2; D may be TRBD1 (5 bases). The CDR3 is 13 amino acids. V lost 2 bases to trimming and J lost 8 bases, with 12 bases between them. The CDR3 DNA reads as TGTGCCAGCAGTTTACCAGCGGGGGTCGGCTACACCTTC. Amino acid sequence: CASSLPAGVGYTF.

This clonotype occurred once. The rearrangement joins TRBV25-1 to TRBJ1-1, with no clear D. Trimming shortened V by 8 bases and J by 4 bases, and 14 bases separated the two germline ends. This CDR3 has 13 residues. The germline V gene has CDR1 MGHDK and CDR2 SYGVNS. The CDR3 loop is CASLAGVGTEAFF. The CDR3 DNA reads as TGTGCCAGCCTGGCGGGAGTAGGCACTGAAGCTTTCTTT.

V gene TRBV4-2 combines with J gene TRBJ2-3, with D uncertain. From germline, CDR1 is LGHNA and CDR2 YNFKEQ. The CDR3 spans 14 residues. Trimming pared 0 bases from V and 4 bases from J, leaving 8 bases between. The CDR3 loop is CASSQDDISDTQYF. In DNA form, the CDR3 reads TGTGCCAGCAGCCAAGACGACATCTCAGATACGCAGTATTTT.

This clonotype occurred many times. The CDR3 reads CASSLGGQNQPQHF. DNA for the CDR3: TGTGCCAGCAGTTTAGGGGGACAAAATCAGCCCCAGCATTTT. The V and J genes are TRBV12-3 or TRBV12-4 and TRBJ1-5; possible D gene TRBD1, 6 bases. Deletions cut 1 base from V and 4 bases from J, with 8 bases between. CDR3 size: 14 residues.

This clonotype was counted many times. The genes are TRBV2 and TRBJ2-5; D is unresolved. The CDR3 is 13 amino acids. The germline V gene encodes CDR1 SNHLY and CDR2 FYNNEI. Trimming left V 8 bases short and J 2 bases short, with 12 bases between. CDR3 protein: CASSPRYQETQYF. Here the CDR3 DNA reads TGTGCCAGCTCACCACGGTATCAAGAGACCCAGTACTTC.

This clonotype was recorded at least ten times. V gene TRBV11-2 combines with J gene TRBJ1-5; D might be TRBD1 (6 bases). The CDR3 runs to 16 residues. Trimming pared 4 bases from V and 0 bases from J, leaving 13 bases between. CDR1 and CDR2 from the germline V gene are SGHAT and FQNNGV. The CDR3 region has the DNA TGTGCCAGCAGCTCGTTACAGGGACGTAGCAATCAGCCCCAGCATTTT. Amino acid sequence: CASSSLQGRSNQPQHF.

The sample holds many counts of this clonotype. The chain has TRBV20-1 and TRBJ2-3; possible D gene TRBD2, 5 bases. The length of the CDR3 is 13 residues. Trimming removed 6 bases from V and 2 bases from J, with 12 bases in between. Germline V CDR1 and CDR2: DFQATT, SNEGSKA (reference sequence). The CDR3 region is CSARTENTDTQYF. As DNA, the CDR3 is TGCAGTGCCCGGACTGAAAACACAGATACGCAGTATTTT.

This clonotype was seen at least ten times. This CDR3 reads CASRRRGQGAKDTEAFF. In DNA, the CDR3 is TGTGCCAGCAGACGGAGGGGACAGGGGGCGAAGGACACTGAAGCTTTCTTT. The chain is built from TRBV2 and TRBJ1-1; 12 nucleotides line up with TRBD1. The CDR3 is 17 residues long. V was pared by 6 bases and J by 3 bases, with 11 bases of the junction left unmatched. The germline CDR1 and CDR2 sequences are SNHLY and FYNNEI.

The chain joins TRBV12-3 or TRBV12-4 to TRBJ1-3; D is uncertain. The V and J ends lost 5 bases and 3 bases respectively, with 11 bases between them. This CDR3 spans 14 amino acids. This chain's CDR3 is CASSPAGVGNTIYF. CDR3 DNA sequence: TGTGCCAGCAGTCCCGCCGGGGTTGGAAACACCATATATTTT.

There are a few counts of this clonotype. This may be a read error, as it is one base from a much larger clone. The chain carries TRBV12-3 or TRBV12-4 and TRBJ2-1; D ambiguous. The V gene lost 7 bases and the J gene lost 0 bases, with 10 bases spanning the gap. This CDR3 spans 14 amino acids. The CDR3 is CASKSLNSYNEQFF. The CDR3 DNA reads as TGTGCCAGCAAGAGTTTAAACTCCTACAATGAGCAGTTCTTC.

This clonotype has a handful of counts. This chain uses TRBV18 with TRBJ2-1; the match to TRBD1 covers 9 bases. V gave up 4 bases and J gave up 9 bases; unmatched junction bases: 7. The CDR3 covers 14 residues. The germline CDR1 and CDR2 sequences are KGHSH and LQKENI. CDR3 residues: CASSRDRVAGEQFF. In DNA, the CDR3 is TGTGCCAGCTCACGGGACAGGGTGGCGGGTGAGCAGTTCTTC.

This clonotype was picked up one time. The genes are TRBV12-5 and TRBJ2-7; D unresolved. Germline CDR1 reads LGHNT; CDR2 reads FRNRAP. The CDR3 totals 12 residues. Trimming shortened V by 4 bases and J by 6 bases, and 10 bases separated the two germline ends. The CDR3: CASGSNWGEQYF. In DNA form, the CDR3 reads TGTGCTAGTGGTTCAAACTGGGGCGAGCAGTACTTC.

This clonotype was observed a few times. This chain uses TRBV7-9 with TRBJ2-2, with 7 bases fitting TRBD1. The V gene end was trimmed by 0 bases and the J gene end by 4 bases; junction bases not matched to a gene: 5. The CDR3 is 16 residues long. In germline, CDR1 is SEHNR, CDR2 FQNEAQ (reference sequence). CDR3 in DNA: TGTGCCAGCAGCTTAGCAGGGGGCGCAATCACCGGGGAGCTGTTTTTT. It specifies CASSLAGGAITGELFF.

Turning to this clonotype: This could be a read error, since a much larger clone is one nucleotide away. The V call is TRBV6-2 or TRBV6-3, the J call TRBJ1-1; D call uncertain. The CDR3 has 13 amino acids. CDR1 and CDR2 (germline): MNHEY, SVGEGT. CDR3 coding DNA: TGTACCAGCAGTTACAAAGAGGGTGGTGAAGCTTTCTTT. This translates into CTSSYKEGGEAFF.

CDR3 coding DNA: TGCAGTTCCCCTCTAGCGGGGGGTTACAATGAGCAGTTCTTC. This sequence encodes CSSPLAGGYNEQFF. The rearrangement links TRBV20-1 to TRBJ2-1; 11 nucleotides agree with TRBD2. V was pared by 8 bases and J by 4 bases, with 7 bases of the junction left unmatched. The length of the CDR3 is 14 residues. The germline CDR1 and CDR2 sequences are DFQATT and SNEGSKA (reference sequence).

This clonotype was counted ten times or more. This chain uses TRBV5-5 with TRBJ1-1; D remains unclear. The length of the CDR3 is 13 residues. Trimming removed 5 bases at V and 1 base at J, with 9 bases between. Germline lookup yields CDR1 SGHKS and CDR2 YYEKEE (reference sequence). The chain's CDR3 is CASSRTSNTEAFF. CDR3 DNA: TGTGCCAGCAGTCGGACCTCGAACACTGAAGCTTTCTTT.

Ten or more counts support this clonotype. The CDR3: CASSLAGLEQYF. DNA for the CDR3: TGTGCCAGCAGCTTAGCGGGGCTCGAGCAGTACTTC. The V gene is TRBV11-2, the J gene TRBJ2-7; D tentatively fits TRBD1 or TRBD2 (5 bases each). This CDR3 has 12 residues. Trimming shortened V by 1 base and J by 6 bases, and 7 bases separated the two germline ends. Germline CDR1 reads SGHAT; CDR2 reads FQNNGV. The entire variable domain, with the rest obtained from reference TRBV11-2 and TRBJ2-7, is as follows: EAGVAQSPRYKIIEKRQSVAFWCNPISGHATLYWYQQILGQGPKLLIQFQNNGVVDDSQLPKDRFSAERLKGVDSTLKIQPAKLEDSAVYLCASSLAGLEQYFGPGTRLTVT.

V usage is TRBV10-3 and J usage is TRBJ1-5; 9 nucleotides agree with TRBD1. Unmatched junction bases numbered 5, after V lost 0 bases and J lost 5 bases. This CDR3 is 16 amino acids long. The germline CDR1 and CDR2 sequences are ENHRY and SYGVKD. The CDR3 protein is CAISESSWTGDQPQHF. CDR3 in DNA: TGTGCCATCAGTGAGTCGTCCTGGACAGGGGATCAGCCCCAGCATTTT.

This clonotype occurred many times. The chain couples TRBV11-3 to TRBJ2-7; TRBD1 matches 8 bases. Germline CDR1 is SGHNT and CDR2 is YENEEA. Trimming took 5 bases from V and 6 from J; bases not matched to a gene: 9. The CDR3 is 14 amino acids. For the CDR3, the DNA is TGTGCCAGCAGCCTCTACAGGGGGTCAGGCGAGCAGTACTTC. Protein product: CASSLYRGSGEQYF.

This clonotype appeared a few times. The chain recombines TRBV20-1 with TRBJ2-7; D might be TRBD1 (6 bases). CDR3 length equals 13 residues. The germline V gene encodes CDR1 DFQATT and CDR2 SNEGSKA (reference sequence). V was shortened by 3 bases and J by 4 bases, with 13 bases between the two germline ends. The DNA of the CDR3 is TGCAGTGCTAGTCAGGGGATAAGTTACGAGCAGTACTTC. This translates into CSASQGISYEQYF.

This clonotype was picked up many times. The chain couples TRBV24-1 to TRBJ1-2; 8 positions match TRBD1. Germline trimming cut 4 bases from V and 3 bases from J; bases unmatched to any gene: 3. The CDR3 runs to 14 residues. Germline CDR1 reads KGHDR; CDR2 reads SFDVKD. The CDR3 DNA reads TGTGCCACCAGTGACCCGGGACAGGACTATGGCTACACCTTC. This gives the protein CATSDPGQDYGYTF.

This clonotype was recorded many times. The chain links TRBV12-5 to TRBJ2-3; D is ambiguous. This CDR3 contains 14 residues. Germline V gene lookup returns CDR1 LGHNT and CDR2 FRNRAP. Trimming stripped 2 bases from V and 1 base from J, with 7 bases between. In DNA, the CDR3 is TGTGCTAGTGGTTTGTTTGGGGGCACAGATACGCAGTATTTT. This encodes CASGLFGGTDTQYF.

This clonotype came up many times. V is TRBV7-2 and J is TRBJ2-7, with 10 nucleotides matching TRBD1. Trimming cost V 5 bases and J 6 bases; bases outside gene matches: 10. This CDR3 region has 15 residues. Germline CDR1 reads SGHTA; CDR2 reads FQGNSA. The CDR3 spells CASSKTGTGVSEQYF. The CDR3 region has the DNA TGTGCCAGCAGCAAAACCGGGACAGGGGTCTCCGAGCAGTACTTC.

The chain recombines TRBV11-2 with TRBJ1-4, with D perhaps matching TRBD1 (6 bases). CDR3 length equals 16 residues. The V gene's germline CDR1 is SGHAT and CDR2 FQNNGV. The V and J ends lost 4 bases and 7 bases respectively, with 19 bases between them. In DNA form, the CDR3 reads TGTGCCAGCAGCTCCACGACACAGGGCCCAGGTGAAAAACTGTTTTTT. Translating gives CASSSTTQGPGEKLFF.

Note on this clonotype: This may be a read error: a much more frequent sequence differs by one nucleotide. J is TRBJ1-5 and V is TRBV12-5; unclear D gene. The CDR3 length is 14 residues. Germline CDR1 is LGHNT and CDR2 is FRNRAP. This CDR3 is CALRAAGGSQPQHF. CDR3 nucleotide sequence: TGTGCCCTGAGGGCGGCAGGAGGCAGTCAGCCCCAGCATTTT. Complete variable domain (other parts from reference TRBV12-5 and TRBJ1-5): DARVTQTPRHKVTEMGQEVTMRCQPILGHNTVFWYRQTMMQGLELLAYFRNRAPLDDSGMPKDRFSAEMPDATLATLKIQPSEPRDSAVYFCALRAAGGSQPQHFGDGTRLSIL.

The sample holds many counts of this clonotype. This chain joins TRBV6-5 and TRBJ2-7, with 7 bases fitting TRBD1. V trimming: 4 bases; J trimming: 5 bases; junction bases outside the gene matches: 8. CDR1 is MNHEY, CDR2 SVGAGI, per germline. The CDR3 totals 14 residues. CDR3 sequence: CASSSSHRGHEQYF. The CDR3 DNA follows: TGTGCCAGCAGTTCCTCGCACAGGGGCCACGAGCAGTACTTC.

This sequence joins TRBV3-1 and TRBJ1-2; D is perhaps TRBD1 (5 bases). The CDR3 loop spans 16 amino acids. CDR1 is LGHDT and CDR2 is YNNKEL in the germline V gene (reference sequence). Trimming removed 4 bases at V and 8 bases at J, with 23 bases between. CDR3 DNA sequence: TGTGCCAGCAGCCTCCGGTCGGGGGTTTCGGCGGGGGGCTACACCTTC. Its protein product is CASSLRSGVSAGGYTF.

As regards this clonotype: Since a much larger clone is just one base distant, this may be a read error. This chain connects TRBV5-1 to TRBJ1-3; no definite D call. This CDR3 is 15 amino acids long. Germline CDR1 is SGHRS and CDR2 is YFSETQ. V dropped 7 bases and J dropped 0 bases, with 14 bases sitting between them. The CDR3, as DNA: TGCGCCAGCCGCCGGAACGTCAACTCTGGAAACACCATATATTTT. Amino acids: CASRRNVNSGNTIYF. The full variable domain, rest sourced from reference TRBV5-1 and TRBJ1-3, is KAGVTQTPRYLIKTRGQQVTLSCSPISGHRSVSWYQQTPGQGLQFLFEYFSETQRNKGNFPGRFSGRQFSNSRSEMNVSTLELGDSALYLCASRRNVNSGNTIYFGEGSWLTVV.

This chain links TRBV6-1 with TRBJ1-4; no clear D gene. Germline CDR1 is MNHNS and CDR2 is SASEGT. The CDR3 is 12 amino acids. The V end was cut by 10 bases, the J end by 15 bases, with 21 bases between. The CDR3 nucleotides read TGTGCCACCTTCACAAGGAAGGACGCCTTGTTTTTT. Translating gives CATFTRKDALFF.

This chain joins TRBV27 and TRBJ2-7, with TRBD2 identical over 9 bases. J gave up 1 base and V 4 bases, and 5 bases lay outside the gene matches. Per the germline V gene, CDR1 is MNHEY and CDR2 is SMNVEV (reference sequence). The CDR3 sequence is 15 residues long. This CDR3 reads CASSSKRGVSYEQYF. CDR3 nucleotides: TGTGCCAGCAGTTCAAAGCGGGGGGTTTCCTACGAGCAGTACTTC.